The clone carrying this TCR beta chain was counted between two and nine times. The study ran its PCR with 60 Vbeta and 13 Jbeta primers. Assay: immunoSEQ multiplex PCR; the TCRdb copy retains only in-frame clones and omits some. Among over 40,000 clones listed, 77% were seen once. The sample comes from a study of cytomegalovirus exposure and HLA in healthy donors. This CDR3 has 14 amino acids. The V end was cut by 10 bases, the J end by 6 bases, with 21 bases between. Germline values: CDR1 SGDLS, CDR2 YYNGEE. The clonotype originates from a middle-aged woman in good health and CMV-seropositive. Sequenced input: PBMCs. The V gene is TRBV9, the J gene TRBJ2-3; tentatively, D is TRBD2 (7 bases). The CDR3 region is CASRGPNTMDTQYF. CDR3 DNA sequence: TGTGCCTCGCGGGGGCCTAACACGATGGATACGCAGTATTTT.